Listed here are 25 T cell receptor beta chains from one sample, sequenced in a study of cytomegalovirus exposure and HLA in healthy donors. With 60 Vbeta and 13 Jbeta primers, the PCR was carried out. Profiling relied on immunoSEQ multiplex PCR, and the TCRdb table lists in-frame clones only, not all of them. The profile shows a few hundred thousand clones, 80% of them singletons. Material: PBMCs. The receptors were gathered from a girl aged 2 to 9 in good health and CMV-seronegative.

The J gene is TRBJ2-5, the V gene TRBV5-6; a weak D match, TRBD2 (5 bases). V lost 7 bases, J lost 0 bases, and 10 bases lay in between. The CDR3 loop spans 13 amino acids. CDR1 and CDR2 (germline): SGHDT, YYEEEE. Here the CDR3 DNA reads TGTGCCAGCTCCGGGGTCAACCAAGAGACCCAGTACTTC. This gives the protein CASSGVNQETQYF.

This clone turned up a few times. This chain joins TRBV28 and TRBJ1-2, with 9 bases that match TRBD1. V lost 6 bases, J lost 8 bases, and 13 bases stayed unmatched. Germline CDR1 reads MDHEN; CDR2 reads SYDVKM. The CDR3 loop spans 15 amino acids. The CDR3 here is CASRHPRDRVGGYTF. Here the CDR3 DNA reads TGTGCCAGCAGACACCCACGGGACAGGGTGGGAGGCTACACCTTC.

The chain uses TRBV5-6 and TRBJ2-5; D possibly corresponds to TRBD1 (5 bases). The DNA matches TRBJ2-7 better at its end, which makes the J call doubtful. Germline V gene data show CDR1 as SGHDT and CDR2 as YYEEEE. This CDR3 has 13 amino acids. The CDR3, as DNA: TGTGCCAGCAGCTCGGACATCTCCTACGAGCAGTACTTC. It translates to CASSSDISYEQYF.

CDR3 nucleotide sequence: TGTGCCAGCAGCCTGCAGGCTGCGAACGAGCAGTACTTC. Translation gives CASSLQAANEQYF. The J gene is TRBJ2-7, the V gene TRBV5-6, with no clear D. This CDR3 is 13 amino acids long. The germline V gene has CDR1 SGHDT and CDR2 YYEEEE. The V and J ends lost 4 bases and 5 bases respectively, with 13 bases between them. Full variable domain (outside the CDR3, taken from reference TRBV5-6 and TRBJ2-7): DAGVTQSPTHLIKTRGQQVTLRCSPKSGHDTVSWYQQALGQGPQFIFQYYEEEERQRGNFPDRFSGHQFPNYSSELNVNALLLGDSALYLCASSLQAANEQYFGPGTRLTVT.

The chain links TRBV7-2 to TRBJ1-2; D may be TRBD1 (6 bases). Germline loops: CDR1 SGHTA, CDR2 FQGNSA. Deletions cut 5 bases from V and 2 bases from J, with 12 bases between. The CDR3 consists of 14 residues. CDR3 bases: TGTGCCAGCAGCCTCAGGACAGCGAACTATGGCTACACCTTC. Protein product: CASSLRTANYGYTF.

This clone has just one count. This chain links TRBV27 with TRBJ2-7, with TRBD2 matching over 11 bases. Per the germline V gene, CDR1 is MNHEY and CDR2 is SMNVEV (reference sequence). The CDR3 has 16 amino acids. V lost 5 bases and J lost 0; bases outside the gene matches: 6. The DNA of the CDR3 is TGTGCCAGCAGTCCCGGGACTAGCGGAAACTCCTACGAGCAGTACTTC. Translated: CASSPGTSGNSYEQYF.

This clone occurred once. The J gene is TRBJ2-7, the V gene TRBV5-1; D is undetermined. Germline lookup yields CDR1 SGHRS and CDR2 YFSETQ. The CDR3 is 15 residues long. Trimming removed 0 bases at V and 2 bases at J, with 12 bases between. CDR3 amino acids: CASSLEETLTYEQYF. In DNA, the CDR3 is TGCGCCAGCAGCTTGGAAGAAACCCTAACCTACGAGCAGTACTTC.

This chain's CDR3 is CASSPGALAGVEQYF. The CDR3 DNA follows: TGTGCCAGCAGCCCTGGCGCACTAGCGGGAGTCGAGCAGTACTTC. The V call is TRBV4-2, the J call TRBJ2-7; TRBD2 matches at 11 bases. Trimming took 4 bases from V and 6 from J; bases not matched to a gene: 8. The CDR3 is 15 amino acids. Germline lookup yields CDR1 LGHNA and CDR2 YNFKEQ.

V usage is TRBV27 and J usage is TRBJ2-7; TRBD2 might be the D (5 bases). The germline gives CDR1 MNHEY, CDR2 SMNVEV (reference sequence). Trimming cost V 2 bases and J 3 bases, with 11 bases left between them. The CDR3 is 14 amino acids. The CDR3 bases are TGTGCCAGCAGTTTACGAGGACTTGTCTACGAGCAGTACTTC. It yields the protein CASSLRGLVYEQYF.

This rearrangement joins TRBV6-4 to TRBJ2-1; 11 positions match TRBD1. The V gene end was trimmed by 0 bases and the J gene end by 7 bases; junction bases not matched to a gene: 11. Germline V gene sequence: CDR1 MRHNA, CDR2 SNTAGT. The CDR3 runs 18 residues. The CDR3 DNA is TGTGCCAGCAGTGACTCGTGGACAGGGGGCGAATTTTCAAATGAGCAGTTCTTC. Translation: CASSDSWTGGEFSNEQFF.

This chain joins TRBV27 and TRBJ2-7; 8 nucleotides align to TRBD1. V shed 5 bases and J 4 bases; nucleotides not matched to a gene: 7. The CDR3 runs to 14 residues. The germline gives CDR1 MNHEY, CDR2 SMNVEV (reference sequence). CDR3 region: CASSPGGQGYEQYF. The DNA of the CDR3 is TGTGCCAGCAGTCCTGGTGGACAGGGTTACGAGCAGTACTTC.

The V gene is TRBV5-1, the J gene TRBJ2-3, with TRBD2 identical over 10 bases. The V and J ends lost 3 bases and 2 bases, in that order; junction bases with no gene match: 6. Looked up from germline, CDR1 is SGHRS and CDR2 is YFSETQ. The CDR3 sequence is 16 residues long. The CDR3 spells CASSSRLAGATDTQYF. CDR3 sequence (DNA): TGCGCCAGCAGCTCGAGGCTAGCGGGGGCCACAGATACGCAGTATTTT.

Written as DNA, the CDR3 is TGTGCCAGCAGTTACGGGCGGGGCGGGAGGGCCTACGAGCAGTACTTC. It specifies CASSYGRGGRAYEQYF. The rearrangement links TRBV6-5 to TRBJ2-7; the match to TRBD2 covers 9 bases. The CDR3 spans 16 residues. Germline V gene lookup returns CDR1 MNHEY and CDR2 SVGAGI. The V segment lost 2 bases and the J segment 2 bases; nucleotides outside the gene matches: 7.

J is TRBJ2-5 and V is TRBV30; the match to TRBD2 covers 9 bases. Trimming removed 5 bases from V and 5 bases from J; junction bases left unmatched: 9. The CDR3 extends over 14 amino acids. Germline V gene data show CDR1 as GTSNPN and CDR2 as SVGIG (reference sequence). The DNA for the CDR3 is TGTGCCTGGGGCTTAGCGGGAGTTGGCGAGACCCAGTACTTC. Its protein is CAWGLAGVGETQYF.

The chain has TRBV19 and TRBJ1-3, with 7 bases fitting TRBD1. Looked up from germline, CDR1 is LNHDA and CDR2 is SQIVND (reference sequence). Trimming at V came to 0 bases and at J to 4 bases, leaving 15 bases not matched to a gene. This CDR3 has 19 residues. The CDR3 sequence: CASSIDHYLLGQAGNTIYF. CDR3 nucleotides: TGTGCCAGTAGTATAGACCATTACCTCCTCGGACAGGCCGGAAACACCATATATTTT.

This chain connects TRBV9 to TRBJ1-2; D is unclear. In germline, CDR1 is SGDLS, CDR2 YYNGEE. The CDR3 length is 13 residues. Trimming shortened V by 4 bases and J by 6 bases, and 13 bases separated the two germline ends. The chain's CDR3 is CASSSSYGDGYTF. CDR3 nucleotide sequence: TGTGCCAGCAGCAGTTCATACGGGGATGGCTACACCTTC. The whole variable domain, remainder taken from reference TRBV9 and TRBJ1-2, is DSGVTQTPKHLITATGQRVTLRCSPRSGDLSVYWYQQSLDQGLQFLIQYYNGEERAKGNILERFSAQQFPDLHSELNLSSLELGDSALYFCASSSSYGDGYTFGSGTRLTVV.

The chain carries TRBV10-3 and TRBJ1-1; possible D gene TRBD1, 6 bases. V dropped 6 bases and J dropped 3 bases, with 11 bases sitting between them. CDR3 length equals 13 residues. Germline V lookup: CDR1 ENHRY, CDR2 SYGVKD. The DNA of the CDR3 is TGTGCCATCAGGGGCAACAGGGACACTGAAGCTTTCTTT. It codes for CAIRGNRDTEAFF.

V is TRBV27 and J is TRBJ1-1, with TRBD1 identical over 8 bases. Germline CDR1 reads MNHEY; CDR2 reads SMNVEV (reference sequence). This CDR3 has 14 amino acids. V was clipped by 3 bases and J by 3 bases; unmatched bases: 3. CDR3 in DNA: TGTGCCAGCAGTTTCTGGGACAGGCACACTGAAGCTTTCTTT. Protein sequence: CASSFWDRHTEAFF.

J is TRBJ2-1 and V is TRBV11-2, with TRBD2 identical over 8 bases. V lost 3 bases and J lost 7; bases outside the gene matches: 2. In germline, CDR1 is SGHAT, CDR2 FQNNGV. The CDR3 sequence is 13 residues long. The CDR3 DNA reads TGTGCCAGCAGCTTTGCTAGCGGGAATGAGCAGTTCTTC. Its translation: CASSFASGNEQFF.

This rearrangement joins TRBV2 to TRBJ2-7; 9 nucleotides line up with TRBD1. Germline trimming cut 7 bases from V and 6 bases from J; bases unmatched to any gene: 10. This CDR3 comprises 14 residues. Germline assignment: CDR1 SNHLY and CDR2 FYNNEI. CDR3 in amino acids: CASKGDRVGGEQYF. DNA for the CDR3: TGTGCCAGCAAAGGGGACAGGGTAGGGGGCGAGCAGTACTTC.

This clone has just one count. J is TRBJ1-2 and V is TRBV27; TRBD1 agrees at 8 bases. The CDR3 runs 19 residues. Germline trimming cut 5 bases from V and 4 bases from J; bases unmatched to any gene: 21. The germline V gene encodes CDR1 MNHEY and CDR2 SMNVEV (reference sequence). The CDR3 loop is CASSSTLDRGQFWRYGYTF. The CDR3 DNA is TGTGCCAGCAGTAGCACCCTCGACAGGGGACAGTTCTGGCGCTATGGCTACACCTTC.

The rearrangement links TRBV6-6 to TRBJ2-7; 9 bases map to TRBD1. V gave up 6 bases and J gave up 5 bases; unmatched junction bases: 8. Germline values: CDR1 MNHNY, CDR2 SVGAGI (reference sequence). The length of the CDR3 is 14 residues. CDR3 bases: TGTGCCAGCAGAATGGACAGGGGCGTCCACGAGCAGTACTTC. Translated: CASRMDRGVHEQYF.

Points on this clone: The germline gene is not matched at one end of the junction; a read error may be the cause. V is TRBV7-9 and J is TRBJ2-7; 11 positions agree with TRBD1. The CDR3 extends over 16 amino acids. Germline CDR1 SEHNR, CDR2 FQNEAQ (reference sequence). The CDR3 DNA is TGTTCCAGCAGCCTTATACCGGGACAGGGGGATTACGAGCAGTACTTC. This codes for CSSSLIPGQGDYEQYF.

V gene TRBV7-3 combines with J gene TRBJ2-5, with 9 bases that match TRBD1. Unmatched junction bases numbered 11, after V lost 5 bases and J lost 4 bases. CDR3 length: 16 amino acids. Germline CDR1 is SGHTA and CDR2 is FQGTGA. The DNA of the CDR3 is TGTGCCAGCAGCCCGACGGGACAGGGATCGTCAGAGACCCAGTACTTC. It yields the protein CASSPTGQGSSETQYF. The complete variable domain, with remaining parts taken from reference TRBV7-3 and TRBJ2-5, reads GAGVSQTPSNKVTEKGKYVELRCDPISGHTALYWYRQSLGQGPEFLIYFQGTGAADDSGLPNDRFFAVRPEGSVSTLKIQRTERGDSAVYLCASSPTGQGSSETQYFGPGTRLLVL.

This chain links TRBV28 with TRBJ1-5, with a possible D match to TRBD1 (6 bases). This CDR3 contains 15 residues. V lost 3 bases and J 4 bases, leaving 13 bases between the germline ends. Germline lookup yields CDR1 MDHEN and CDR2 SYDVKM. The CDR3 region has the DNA TGTGCCAGCAGTTTGGGCAGGGGTGGAAATCAGCCCCAGCATTTT. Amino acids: CASSLGRGGNQPQHF.